These 9 T cell receptor beta chains originate from one sample sequenced in a study of blood T cell repertoires in COVID-19. The repertoire was sequenced with immunoSEQ multiplex PCR; TCRdb's copy has only in-frame clones and lacks some. The data show approximately 670,000 clones, 85% to 90% seen once. The sequencing sample was made of peripheral blood. Every receptor here comes from a woman aged 18-35 years with acute or convalescent COVID-19.

This clone appeared once. V usage is TRBV11-1 and J usage is TRBJ2-3; D is perhaps TRBD2 (7 bases). Trimming left V 1 base short and J 4 bases short, with 15 bases between. The germline gives CDR1 SGHAT, CDR2 FQDESV (reference sequence). CDR3 length: 16 amino acids. CDR3 sequence reads: CASSLVQAGAPDTQYF. CDR3 DNA: TGTGCCAGCAGCTTAGTTCAGGCGGGGGCCCCAGATACGCAGTATTTT.

CDR3 in DNA: TGTGCCAGCAGCTTAGTATGGGCCATGTACTCTGGAAACACCATATATTTT. As protein: CASSLVWAMYSGNTIYF. V is TRBV7-2 and J is TRBJ1-3; D uncertain. CDR3 length: 17 amino acids. Germline CDR1 and CDR2: SGHTA and FQGNSA. V lost 1 base to trimming and J lost 0 bases, with 13 bases between them.

The chain links TRBV27 to TRBJ1-2; TRBD1 aligns across 7 bases. CDR3 length: 15 residues. Trimming took 8 bases from V and 4 from J; bases not matched to a gene: 13. The germline V gene has CDR1 MNHEY and CDR2 SMNVEV (reference sequence). CDR3 nucleotide sequence: TGTGCCAGCGCACCCCAGGGGGGCCCTAGCTATGGCTACACCTTC. It encodes CASAPQGGPSYGYTF.

This clone was recorded once. This chain joins TRBV19 and TRBJ1-4; TRBD1 matches 9 bases. This CDR3 has 14 residues. V was clipped by 7 bases and J by 10 bases; unmatched bases: 10. Germline V CDR1 and CDR2: LNHDA, SQIVND (reference sequence). The CDR3 spells CASTSWDREAKLFF. The CDR3 DNA is TGTGCCAGTACCTCATGGGACAGGGAAGCAAAACTGTTTTTT.

This rearrangement joins TRBV29-1 to TRBJ1-2, with D maybe TRBD1 (6 bases). The CDR3 extends over 19 amino acids. Germline loops: CDR1 SQVTM, CDR2 ANQGSEA. The V gene lost 0 bases and the J gene lost 3 bases, with 26 bases spanning the gap. Written as DNA, the CDR3 is TGCAGCGTTGAAGATTGGGGACACCCAAATTTCCGCGGACACTATGGCTACACCTTC. Protein: CSVEDWGHPNFRGHYGYTF. Based on the CDR3 plus reference TRBV29-1 and TRBJ1-2, the full variable domain is SAVISQKPSRDICQRGTSLTIQCQVDSQVTMMFWYRQQPGQSLTLIATANQGSEATYESGFVIDKFPISRPNLTFSTLTVSNMSPEDSSIYLCSVEDWGHPNFRGHYGYTFGSGTRLTVV.

This chain uses TRBV6-1 with TRBJ1-1; a weak D match, TRBD1 (6 bases). This CDR3 contains 17 residues. Trimming stripped 6 bases from V and 2 bases from J, with 22 bases between. Looked up from germline, CDR1 is MNHNS and CDR2 is SASEGT. In DNA, the CDR3 is TGTGCCAGCAGCGAATCCTATGCGGACAGCCTTAACACTGAAGCTTTCTTT. Translated: CASSESYADSLNTEAFF.

The V call is TRBV5-4, the J call TRBJ1-2; no firm D call. Germline CDR1 is SGHNT and CDR2 is YYREEE (reference sequence). With 3 bases removed from V and 5 bases from J, the gap between germline ends came to 14 bases. The CDR3 is 14 residues long. CDR3 nucleotides: TGTGCCAGCAGCTCACCGGACGGGGAATATGGCTACACCTTC. Translated: CASSSPDGEYGYTF.

This chain joins TRBV13 and TRBJ1-2, with TRBD1 as a possible D gene (6 bases). Germline values: CDR1 PRHDT, CDR2 FYEKMQ (reference sequence). The CDR3 has 14 residues. V was pared by 5 bases and J by 0 bases, with 10 bases between. The CDR3 DNA follows: TGTGCCAGCAGCGAGGGGGTAGCTAACTATGGCTACACCTTC. Protein sequence: CASSEGVANYGYTF.

The chain uses TRBV5-4 and TRBJ1-1; D remains unclear. The V end was cut by 0 bases, the J end by 1 base, with 7 bases between. The CDR3 loop spans 14 amino acids. CDR1 SGHNT and CDR2 YYREEE come from the germline V gene (reference sequence). CDR3 residues: CASSLEQRNTEAFF. CDR3 sequence (DNA): TGTGCCAGCAGCTTGGAACAGAGGAACACTGAAGCTTTCTTT.